The source of this T cell receptor (beta chain) is a study of blood T cell repertoires in COVID-19. The CDR3 is made up of 15 amino acids. V was clipped by 2 bases and J by 7 bases, with 12 bases between them. Germline CDR1 and CDR2: MGHDK and SYGVNS. Clones were sequenced by immunoSEQ multiplex PCR, and TCRdb holds only the in-frame ones, with some missing. The sample lists a few hundred thousand clones, 70% to 90% occurring once. Participants, about 18 to 100 years old, spanned about two dozen US areas. The clonotype was recovered from a man between 40 and 49 years old who had recovered from COVID-19. Material for sequencing was PBMCs or T cells enriched from blood (not recorded which). This chain connects TRBV25-1 to TRBJ1-6, with D unresolved. In nucleotides, the CDR3 is TGTGCCAGCAGTGAACAAGGGAGGAAGAATTCACCCCTCCACTTT. Its protein product is CASSEQGRKNSPLHF.